This T cell receptor (beta chain) was identified during a study of T cells after yellow fever vaccination. This clonotype was detected only a few times. Antigen: not known. Findings of the study overall: Contamination of FACS-sorted repertoires by abundant clonotypes from the bulk population could occur. There was a small share of clonotypes that showed up in both the CD4 and CD8 compartments.

After removal of 1 base from V and 2 bases from J, the junction contained 5 bases not matched to a gene. The CDR3 covers 16 residues. For TCR, cDNA came from 5'RACE template switching, which added a universal primer site and UMIs. A single record per CDR3 protein comes from TCRdb applying MiXCR to the 5' RACE reads. The sample has hundreds of thousands of distinct CDR3 sequences; about 17% are singletons. The chain carries TRBV12-3 or TRBV12-4 and TRBJ2-3, with 8 bases identical to TRBD2. The origin of this receptor is a man aged 18 to 29 who received the YFV17D yellow fever vaccine. Sample: PBMCs, taken 4 to 6 days after the first yellow fever vaccination. CDR3 sequence reads: CASSLVWRGVTDTQYF. CDR3 bases: TGTGCCAGCAGTTTAGTTTGGCGGGGGGTCACAGATACGCAGTATTTT.